A selection of T cell receptor beta chains follows, all from one sample in a study of chronic HIV infection and antiretroviral therapy. MiXCR was run by TCRdb on the 5' RACE reads, yielding one entry per CDR3 protein. The sample holds fewer than 40,000 distinct CDR3 sequences; around 8.6% are singletons and the top ten take under 3%. Specimen: peripheral blood. Every receptor here comes from an adult who had HIV and had not received antiretroviral therapy, or was an uninfected healthy control (not recorded which). CDR3s include the opening cysteine and the closing phenylalanine or tryptophan. D genes are given only for firm matches. Part of the rows lack a size; the others show once, few, many or a class for expanded clones.

clone size: -
D gene: -
V gene: TRBV2
J gene: TRBJ1-5
CDR3 protein: CASSYSRDQPQHF
CDR3 DNA: TGTGCCAGCAGCTACTCCAGGGATCAGCCCCAGCATTTT

clone size: few
D gene: -
V gene: TRBV2
J gene: TRBJ1-1
CDR3 protein: CASLGGPSEAFF
CDR3 DNA: TGTGCCAGCTTGGGGGGGCCCTCTGAAGCTTTCTTT

clone size: many
D gene: -
V gene: TRBV12-3/TRBV12-4
J gene: TRBJ2-7
CDR3 protein: CASSVLGSYEQYF
CDR3 DNA: TGTGCCAGCAGTGTCCTTGGGAGCTACGAGCAGTACTTC

clone size: medium-sized
D gene: -
V gene: TRBV18
J gene: TRBJ2-5
CDR3 protein: CASSPPGLPETQYF
CDR3 DNA: TGTGCCAGCTCACCCCCGGGACTTCCAGAGACCCAGTACTTC

clone size: many
D gene: -
V gene: TRBV6-4
J gene: TRBJ2-3
CDR3 protein: CASSEGRHTDTQYF
CDR3 DNA: TGTGCCAGCAGTGAGGGGAGACACACAGATACGCAGTATTTT

clone size: -
D gene: -
V gene: TRBV20-1
J gene: TRBJ1-6
CDR3 protein: CSAREGTFGGNSPLHF
CDR3 DNA: TGCAGTGCTAGAGAGGGCACCTTCGGGGGAAATTCACCCCTCCACTTT

clone size: once
D gene: -
V gene: TRBV3-1
J gene: TRBJ2-7
CDR3 protein: CASSHADSTYEQYF
CDR3 DNA: TGTGCCAGCAGCCACGCGGACAGTACCTACGAGCAGTACTTC

clone size: -
D gene: TRBD1
V gene: TRBV7-2
J gene: TRBJ1-2
CDR3 protein: CASSLGPGQGSGGYTF
CDR3 DNA: TGTGCCAGCAGCTTAGGTCCCGGACAGGGTTCGGGAGGCTACACCTTC

clone size: -
D gene: -
V gene: TRBV20-1
J gene: TRBJ2-7
CDR3 protein: CSAMGRGLAYEQYF
CDR3 DNA: TGCAGTGCTATGGGTCGGGGGCTCGCCTACGAGCAGTACTTC

clone size: many
D gene: -
V gene: TRBV28
J gene: TRBJ1-1
CDR3 protein: CASRISGFSMNTEAFF
CDR3 DNA: TGTGCCAGCAGAATCTCAGGGTTCTCCATGAACACTGAAGCTTTCTTT

clone size: many
D gene: -
V gene: TRBV4-1
J gene: TRBJ2-7
CDR3 protein: CASSHDGAEANYEQYF
CDR3 DNA: TGCGCCAGCAGCCATGACGGGGCGGAGGCCAACTACGAGCAGTACTTC

clone size: many
D gene: TRBD1
V gene: TRBV29-1
J gene: TRBJ2-3
CDR3 protein: CSVDGDRTFQTDTQYF
CDR3 DNA: TGCAGCGTCGACGGGGACAGGACCTTCCAAACAGATACGCAGTATTTT

clone size: few
D gene: -
V gene: TRBV6-2/TRBV6-3
J gene: TRBJ1-5
CDR3 protein: CASSYEFGGNDQPQHF
CDR3 DNA: TGTGCCAGCAGTTATGAGTTCGGGGGAAACGATCAGCCCCAGCATTTT

clone size: -
D gene: TRBD1
V gene: TRBV12-3/TRBV12-4
J gene: TRBJ1-2
CDR3 protein: CASSLARQGYYGYTF
CDR3 DNA: TGTGCCAGCAGTTTAGCCCGACAGGGGTACTATGGCTACACCTTC

clone size: -
D gene: -
V gene: TRBV4-3
J gene: TRBJ2-1
CDR3 protein: CASSQDRGSAYNEQFF
CDR3 DNA: TGCGCCAGCAGCCAAGATCGAGGGTCCGCCTACAATGAGCAGTTCTTC

clone size: few
D gene: -
V gene: TRBV2
J gene: TRBJ1-5
CDR3 protein: CASSEGGAYSNQPQHF
CDR3 DNA: TGTGCCAGCAGCGAGGGGGGAGCTTATAGCAATCAGCCCCAGCATTTT